The present entry profiles one TCR beta chain with its context. Its antigen remains unidentified. This entry is derived from a study of follicular helper T cells after annual influenza vaccination. Germline CDR1 SGHTA, CDR2 FQGNSA. The V end lost 0 bases, the J end lost 0 bases, and 12 bases lay between the germline ends. CDR3 length: 17 amino acids. This sample's time point: 2015-2016 season, 7 days after influenza vaccination. Between roughly 35 and 100 mL of blood was drawn per time point. Only in-frame clones appear in the TCRdb table, and some are missing; sequencing was by immunoSEQ multiplex PCR. The repertoire includes roughly 7,100 clones, 80% of them detected once, and 0.5% to 0.55% sits in the top ten. General study points: ICOS+CD38+ cTfh clonality change tracked circulating plasmablast frequency change.

The source material was CXCR5- memory CD4+ T cells sorted from blood, sampled 7 days after influenza vaccination. The TCR originated in an adult who received the influenza vaccine. This chain connects TRBV7-2 to TRBJ1-3, with TRBD1 as a possible D gene (6 bases). CDR3 coding DNA: TGTGCCAGCAGCTTAGCCCCGGCAGGGGACTCTGGAAACACCATATATTTT. The encoded protein is CASSLAPAGDSGNTIYF.